The subject of this entry is one T cell receptor beta chain. Antigen: not known. Germline loops: CDR1 DFQATT, CDR2 SNEGSKA (reference sequence). This CDR3 region has 16 residues. Trimming shortened V by 2 bases and J by 4 bases, and 17 bases separated the two germline ends. The sample belongs to a study of T-cell reconstitution after alpha-beta-depleted transplantation in children. As it was prepared, the TCRbeta library received unique molecular identifiers. TCRdb recomputed calls from the PCR reads with MiXCR, one row per CDR3 protein. The table lists roughly 790,000 distinct CDR3 sequences, 16% of them singletons. Whole-study findings and limits: A year post-transplant, T-cell counts and diversity derived mostly from newly produced T cells. In some patients, recipient T cells and intrathymic progenitors surviving conditioning explained high day-60 diversity. The origin of alpha-beta T cells about two months after transplant was reportedly several hundred expanded graft clones.

This TCR came from a male patient between 5 and 17 years old who had a stem cell transplant for acute lymphoblastic leukemia, so the T cells may come from the graft donor. This material consisted of PBMCs, mostly from graft donor cells, taken 360 days after TCRalphabeta/CD19-depleted stem cell transplant. The V and J genes are TRBV20-1 and TRBJ1-4; the D is unclear. CDR3 in DNA: TGCAGTGCTAGATTCAGAATAAGGGCCCGTAATGAAAAACTGTTTTTT. Protein: CSARFRIRARNEKLFF.